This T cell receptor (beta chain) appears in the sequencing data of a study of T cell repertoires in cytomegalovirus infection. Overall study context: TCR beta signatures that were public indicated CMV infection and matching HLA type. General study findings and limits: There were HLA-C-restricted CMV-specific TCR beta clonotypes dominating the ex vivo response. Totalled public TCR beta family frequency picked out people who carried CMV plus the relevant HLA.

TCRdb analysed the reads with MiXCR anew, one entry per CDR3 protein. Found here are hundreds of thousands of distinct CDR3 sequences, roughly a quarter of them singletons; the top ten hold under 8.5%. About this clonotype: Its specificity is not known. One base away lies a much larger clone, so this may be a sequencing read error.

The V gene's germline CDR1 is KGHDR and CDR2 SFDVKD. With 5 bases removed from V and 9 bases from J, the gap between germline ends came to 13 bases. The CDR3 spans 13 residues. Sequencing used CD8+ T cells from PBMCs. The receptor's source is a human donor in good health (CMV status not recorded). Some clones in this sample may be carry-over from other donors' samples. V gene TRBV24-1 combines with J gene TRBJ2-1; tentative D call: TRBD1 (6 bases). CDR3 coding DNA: TGTGCCACCAGTGTTGACAGGAGAGGTGAGCAGTTCTTC. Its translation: CATSVDRRGEQFF.